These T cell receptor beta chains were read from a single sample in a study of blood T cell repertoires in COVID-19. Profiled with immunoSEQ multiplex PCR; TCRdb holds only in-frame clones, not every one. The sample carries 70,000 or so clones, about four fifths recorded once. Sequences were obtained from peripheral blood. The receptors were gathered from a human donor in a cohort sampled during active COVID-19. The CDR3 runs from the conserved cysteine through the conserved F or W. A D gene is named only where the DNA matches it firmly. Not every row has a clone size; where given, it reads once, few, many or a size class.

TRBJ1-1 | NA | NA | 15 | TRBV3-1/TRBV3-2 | TGTGCCAGCAGCCAAGATCGTCGAGGGAACACTGAAGCTTTCTTT | CASSQDRRGNTEAFF
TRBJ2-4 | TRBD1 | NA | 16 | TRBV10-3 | TGTGCCATCAGTGCGGACAGGGTGGGGGCCAAAAACATTCAGTACTTC | CAISADRVGAKNIQYF
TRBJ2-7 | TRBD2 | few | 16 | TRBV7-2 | TGTGCCAGCAGCCTAGAGGCTAGCGGGAGGGGCCACGAGCAGTACTTC | CASSLEASGRGHEQYF
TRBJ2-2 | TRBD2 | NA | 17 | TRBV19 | TGTGCCAGTAGTATAGGCACGGGAGGCCCGAACACCGGGGAGCTGTTTTTT | CASSIGTGGPNTGELFF
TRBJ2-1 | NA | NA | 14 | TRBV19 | TGTGCCAGTAGTATTGGGCGGGACTACAATGAGCAGTTCTTC | CASSIGRDYNEQFF
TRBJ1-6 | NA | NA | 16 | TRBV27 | TGTGCCAGCAGTGCCCCCGGAGGGGAGGCGGATTCACCCCTCCACTTT | CASSAPGGEADSPLHF
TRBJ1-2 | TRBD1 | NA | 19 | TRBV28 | TGTGCCAGCAGTGGTTTTTCACAGGGGCAGCCGAGCCATCGGTATGGCTACACCTTC | CASSGFSQGQPSHRYGYTF
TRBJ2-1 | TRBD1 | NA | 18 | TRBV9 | TGTGCCAGCAGCGTAGCTGGGACCTCGAGACAGGGTTCGAATGAGCAGTTCTTC | CASSVAGTSRQGSNEQFF
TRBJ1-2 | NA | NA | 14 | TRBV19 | TGTGCCAGTAGTACCCCCGGGTCTAACTATGGCTACACCTTC | CASSTPGSNYGYTF
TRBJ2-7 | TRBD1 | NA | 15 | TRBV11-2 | TGTGCCAGCAGCCGGGACAGGACCCGCTCCTACGAGCAGTACTTC | CASSRDRTRSYEQYF
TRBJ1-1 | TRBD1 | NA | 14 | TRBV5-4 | TGTGCCAGCAGTTCCCAGACAGGGACCACTGAAGCTTTCTTT | CASSSQTGTTEAFF
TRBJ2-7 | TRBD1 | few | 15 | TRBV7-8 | TGTGCCAGCAGCCCAACGGGACAGGGGGCGGGTGAGCAGTACTTC | CASSPTGQGAGEQYF
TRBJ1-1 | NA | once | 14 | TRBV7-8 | TGTGCCAGCATCCGAGGGGGGCGGGGGACTGAAGCTTTCTTT | CASIRGGRGTEAFF
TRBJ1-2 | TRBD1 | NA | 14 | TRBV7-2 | TGTGCCAGCAGCTTAGTTGGGGGGACAGGGGGCTACACCTTC | CASSLVGGTGGYTF
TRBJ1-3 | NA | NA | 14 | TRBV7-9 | TGTGCCAGCAGCACGGCCGGGATAGGAAACACCATATATTTT | CASSTAGIGNTIYF
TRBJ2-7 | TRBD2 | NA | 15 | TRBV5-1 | TGCGCCAGCAGCTTGCGCGGGGGGGAGATGTACGAGCAGTACTTC | CASSLRGGEMYEQYF
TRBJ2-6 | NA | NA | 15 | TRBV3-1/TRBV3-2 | TGTGCCAGCAGCCCCCAGGCGTCTGGGGCCAACGTCCTGACTTTC | CASSPQASGANVLTF
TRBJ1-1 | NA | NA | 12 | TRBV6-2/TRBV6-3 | TGTGCCAGCAGCTGGAGGGGCACTGAAGCTTTCTTT | CASSWRGTEAFF
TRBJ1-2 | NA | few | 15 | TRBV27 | TGTGCCAGCAGTAATCAGGGCCAAGCGATATATGGCTACACCTTC | CASSNQGQAIYGYTF
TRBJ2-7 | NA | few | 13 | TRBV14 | TGTGCCAGCAGCCAATGGGCAGGGCGCGAGCAGTACTTC | CASSQWAGREQYF
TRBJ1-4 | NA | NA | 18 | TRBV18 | TGTGCCAGCTCACCTTATGAACAGTTTTTTGCAACTAATGAAAAACTGTTTTTT | CASSPYEQFFATNEKLFF
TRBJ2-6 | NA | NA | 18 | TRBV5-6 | TGTGCCAGCAGCTTGGGGGCAGGCCTTATCTCTGGGGCCAACGTCCTGACTTTC | CASSLGAGLISGANVLTF
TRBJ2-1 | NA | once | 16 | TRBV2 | TGTGCCAGCAGCGTGACAGACCCTAGCTCCTACAATGAGCAGTTCTTC | CASSVTDPSSYNEQFF
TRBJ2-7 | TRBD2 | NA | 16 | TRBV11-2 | TGTGCCAGCAGCTTAGATGGGTCGGGGGGAACCTACGAGCAGTACTTC | CASSLDGSGGTYEQYF
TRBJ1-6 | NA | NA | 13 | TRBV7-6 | TGTGCCAGCAGCTCCCAGGAAGGTTCACCCCTCCACTTT | CASSSQEGSPLHF
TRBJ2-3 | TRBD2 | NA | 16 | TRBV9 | TGTGCCAGCAGCTTCGGACTAGCGGGGGGGACAGATACGCAGTATTTT | CASSFGLAGGTDTQYF
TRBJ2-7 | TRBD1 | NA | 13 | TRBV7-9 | TGTGCCGGCGACAGGGGGCCCACCTACGAGCAGTACTTC | CAGDRGPTYEQYF
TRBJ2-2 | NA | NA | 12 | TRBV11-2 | TGTGCCAGCAGTGTGGGTCTCGGGGAGCTGTTTTTT | CASSVGLGELFF
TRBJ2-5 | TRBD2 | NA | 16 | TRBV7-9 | TGTGCCAGCAGCTTATATGAACTAGCGGGAATAGAGACCCAGTACTTC | CASSLYELAGIETQYF
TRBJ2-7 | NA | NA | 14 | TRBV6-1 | TGTGCCAGCACTGAAATTGGTCTAGTCCACGAGCAGTACTTC | CASTEIGLVHEQYF
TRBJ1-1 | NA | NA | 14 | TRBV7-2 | TGTGCCAGCAGCCCTGGTCGACCGGCGGCTGAAGCTTTCTTT | CASSPGRPAAEAFF
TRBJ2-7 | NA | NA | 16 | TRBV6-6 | TGTGCCAGCAGTTACCTCCAGCGCCGAGGCCGGGACGAGCAGTACTTC | CASSYLQRRGRDEQYF
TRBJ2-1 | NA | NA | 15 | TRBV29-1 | TGCAGCGTTGTTCCTAAGGAGAGCTCCTACAATGAGCAGTTCTTC | CSVVPKESSYNEQFF
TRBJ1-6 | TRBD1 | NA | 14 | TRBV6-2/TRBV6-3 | TGTGCCAGCAGTCCGGGACAGGGTATCTCACCCCTCCACTTT | CASSPGQGISPLHF
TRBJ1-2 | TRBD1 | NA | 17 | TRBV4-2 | TGTGCCAGCAGCCCCCCGGCAGGGGGCTTTCTTAAGAATGGCTACACCTTC | CASSPPAGGFLKNGYTF
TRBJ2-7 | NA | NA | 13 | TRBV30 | TGTGCCTGGAGTGGTGACAATTCCTACGAGCAGTACTTC | CAWSGDNSYEQYF
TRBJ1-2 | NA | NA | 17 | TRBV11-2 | TGTGCCAGCAGCTTAGACCAGGGGAAGCATGCGAACTATGGCTACACCTTC | CASSLDQGKHANYGYTF
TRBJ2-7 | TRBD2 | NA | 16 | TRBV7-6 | TGTGCCAGCAGCCTGCTAGCGGGAGGGCTCCCCTACGAGCAGTACTTC | CASSLLAGGLPYEQYF
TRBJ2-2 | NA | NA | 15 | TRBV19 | TGTGCCAGTAGTCATGGACTACCGAACGCCGGGGAGCTGTTTTTT | CASSHGLPNAGELFF
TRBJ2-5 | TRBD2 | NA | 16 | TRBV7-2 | TGTGCCAGCAGCTTAGAAGGGACTAGCGGACAAGAGACCCAGTACTTC | CASSLEGTSGQETQYF
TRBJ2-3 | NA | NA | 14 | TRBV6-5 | TGTGCCAGCACACGACGCGACTCCGGAGATACGCAGTATTTT | CASTRRDSGDTQYF
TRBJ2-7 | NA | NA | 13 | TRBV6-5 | TGTGCCAGCAGCCGGGAAAGCTCCTACGAGCAGTACTTC | CASSRESSYEQYF
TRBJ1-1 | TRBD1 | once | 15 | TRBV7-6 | TGTGCCAGCAGCCAGGACAGGGGGTTGAACACTGAAGCTTTCTTT | CASSQDRGLNTEAFF
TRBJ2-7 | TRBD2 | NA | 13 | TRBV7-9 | TGTGCCAGCAGGCGGGAGGGAACCTACGAGCAGTACTTC | CASRREGTYEQYF
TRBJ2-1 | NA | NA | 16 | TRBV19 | TGTGCCAGTAGTAGGGGACTTTCCAGCTCCTACAATGAGCAGTTCTTC | CASSRGLSSSYNEQFF
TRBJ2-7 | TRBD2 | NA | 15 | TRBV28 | TGTGCCAGCAGTCTGGCTAGCGGGAGATCCTACGAGCAGTACTTC | CASSLASGRSYEQYF
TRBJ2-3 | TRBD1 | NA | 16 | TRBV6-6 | TGTGCCAGCAGTTCCTCCGGGACAGGGGTCGGAGATACGCAGTATTTT | CASSSSGTGVGDTQYF
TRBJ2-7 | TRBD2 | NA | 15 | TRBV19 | TGTGCCAGTAGTGCTACCGGGACTAGCGGCTACGAGCAGTACTTC | CASSATGTSGYEQYF
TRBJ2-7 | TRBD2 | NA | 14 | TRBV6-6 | TGTGCCAGCAGTTACACCAGCGGGAGAGACGAGCAGTACTTC | CASSYTSGRDEQYF
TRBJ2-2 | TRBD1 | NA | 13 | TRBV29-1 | TGCAGCGTAAAACGGACAGGGTCCGGGGAGCTGTTTTTT | CSVKRTGSGELFF
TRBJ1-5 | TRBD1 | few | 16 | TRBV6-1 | TGTGCCAGCAGTGTAACGACAGGGGGTGGTCACCAGCCCCAGCATTTT | CASSVTTGGGHQPQHF
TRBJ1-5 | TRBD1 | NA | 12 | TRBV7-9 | TGTGCCAGCAGCCCCCATCAGGGGGCCCAGCATTTT | CASSPHQGAQHF
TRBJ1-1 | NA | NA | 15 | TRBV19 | TGTGCCAGTAGTATAGATCAGGGGCCGAACACTGAAGCTTTCTTT | CASSIDQGPNTEAFF
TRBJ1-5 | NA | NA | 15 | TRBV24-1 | TGTGCCACCAGTGATTCCAGGGACATAAATCAGCCCCAGCATTTT | CATSDSRDINQPQHF